The entry below gives a single T cell receptor beta chain sequence along with its context. Its antigen is currently not known. Base qualities are missing; no much larger clone stands one base away. The data were obtained in a study of Graves' ophthalmopathy and Graves' hyperthyroidism (dated by TCRdb to between 2017 and 2018). In terms of the full investigation: A patient counted as having stable hyperthyroidism if there was no progression to ophthalmopathy within 18 months of follow-up. In total, 120 to 150 blood samples were TCR-sequenced: around 42 ophthalmopathy, some 80 hyperthyroidism and around 17 hyperthyroidism-to-ophthalmopathy patients. An independent validation cohort was composed of 18 hyperthyroidism patients and around 16 patients who later progressed from hyperthyroidism to ophthalmopathy. To explore V-J signatures that distinguish ophthalmopathy from hyperthyroidism, a discovery set of roughly 98 patients was enrolled, made up of 43 with ophthalmopathy and some 58 with stable hyperthyroidism. Following sampling, methimazole starting at 30 mg daily was administered to hyperthyroidism patients, and high-dose intravenous methylprednisolone was administered to ophthalmopathy patients. The study used TCR beta repertoire signatures to distinguish Graves' ophthalmopathy from Graves' hyperthyroidism and to predict progression to ophthalmopathy. In about six hyperthyroidism patients, T-cell repertoires of thyroid tissue and blood were compared.

CDR1 LNHDA and CDR2 SQIVND were looked up in the germline V gene (reference sequence). The CDR3 measures 16 amino acids from cysteine to phenylalanine. Just CDR3 DNA is preserved here, 48 bases in frame from base 1. V gives up 5 bases and J gives up 4 bases, and the segment between their germline ends measures 18 bases. TCR beta CDR3 regions were amplified from RNA transcripts for repertoire sequencing. A first-round RT-PCR used HTBI primers with the Qiagen OneStep RT-PCR kit, followed by a second-round multiplex PCR, size selection and purification. Libraries were sequenced paired-end with 100 bp reads on an Illumina HiSeq2000. The paper's data handling went like this. SOAPnuke was used to process the reads, removing any read that contained adapters or uncalled bases, had a mean Phred below 15, or lacked an exact match to the constant primer or identifier. COPE v1.2.5 was used to merge high-quality paired reads. Each unique nucleotide sequence was treated as a clonotype, and MiTCR v1.1 was used to align the clonotypes to the IMGT TRB V, D and J references. The analysis was limited to V-J combinations with a frequency above 0.0001, which together covered 99% to 99.2% of the repertoires. A TCR clonal expansion and chaos score per V-J combination was defined as the ratio of F50 clonal expansion to chaos observed in the TCRdist matrix. Welch's t-statistics and random forest were used to reduce the features to about a dozen V-J combinations, which were then used as input to a naive Bayes classifier. The similarity between thyroid and blood repertoires was quantified using the Morisita-Horn index. TCRdb reran the public reads through fastp at Q25 and MiXCR, keeping productive beta chains. Entries are consolidated by CDR3 protein sequence, retaining the most common genes and DNA. TCRdb, not the original authors, processed these V and J calls. The sample table holds 500,000 to 700,000 distinct CDR3 sequences, of which roughly 40% were seen once. About 4% of the sample is taken by the ten largest.

General conclusions and limits of the study: In validation, the model predicted ophthalmopathy progression with about 64% sensitivity and roughly 72% specificity; some 13 predicted patients were CT-confirmed with GO in a median of about 6.2 months. Most expanded thyroid clonotypes with a frequency above 0.001 also appeared in blood, which suggests that blood repertoires may reflect the immune response in the thyroid. Ophthalmopathy was separated from stable hyperthyroidism by the 13-signature model with just under 90% sensitivity and 81% to 84% specificity in cross-validation and with 80%/75% in the test set. Sample size was not statistically predetermined, and group allocation was not concealed from the investigators.

Patients with hyperthyroidism were aged 18 to 65 years, had been newly diagnosed, and had a disease duration of less than 2 months. Patients with other autoimmune diseases, uncontrolled infections, pregnancy or lactation were excluded. Diagnosis relied on clinical symptoms, serum thyroxine, TRAb, thyroid ultrasound and orbital computed tomography. Total RNA was extracted with Trizol reagent and quality-checked on an Agilent 2100 Bioanalyzer. Material for sequencing was peripheral blood or thyroid tissue (not recorded which). This receptor chain uses TRBV19 and TRBJ2-1; TRBD2 could be the D gene, as 5 bases match. The sequence derives from an adult man with Graves' hyperthyroidism. The CDR3 region: CASSPRALARYNEQFF. The DNA sequence is as follows: TGTGCCAGTAGTCCCCGGGCGCTAGCTAGGTACAATGAGCAGTTCTTC.